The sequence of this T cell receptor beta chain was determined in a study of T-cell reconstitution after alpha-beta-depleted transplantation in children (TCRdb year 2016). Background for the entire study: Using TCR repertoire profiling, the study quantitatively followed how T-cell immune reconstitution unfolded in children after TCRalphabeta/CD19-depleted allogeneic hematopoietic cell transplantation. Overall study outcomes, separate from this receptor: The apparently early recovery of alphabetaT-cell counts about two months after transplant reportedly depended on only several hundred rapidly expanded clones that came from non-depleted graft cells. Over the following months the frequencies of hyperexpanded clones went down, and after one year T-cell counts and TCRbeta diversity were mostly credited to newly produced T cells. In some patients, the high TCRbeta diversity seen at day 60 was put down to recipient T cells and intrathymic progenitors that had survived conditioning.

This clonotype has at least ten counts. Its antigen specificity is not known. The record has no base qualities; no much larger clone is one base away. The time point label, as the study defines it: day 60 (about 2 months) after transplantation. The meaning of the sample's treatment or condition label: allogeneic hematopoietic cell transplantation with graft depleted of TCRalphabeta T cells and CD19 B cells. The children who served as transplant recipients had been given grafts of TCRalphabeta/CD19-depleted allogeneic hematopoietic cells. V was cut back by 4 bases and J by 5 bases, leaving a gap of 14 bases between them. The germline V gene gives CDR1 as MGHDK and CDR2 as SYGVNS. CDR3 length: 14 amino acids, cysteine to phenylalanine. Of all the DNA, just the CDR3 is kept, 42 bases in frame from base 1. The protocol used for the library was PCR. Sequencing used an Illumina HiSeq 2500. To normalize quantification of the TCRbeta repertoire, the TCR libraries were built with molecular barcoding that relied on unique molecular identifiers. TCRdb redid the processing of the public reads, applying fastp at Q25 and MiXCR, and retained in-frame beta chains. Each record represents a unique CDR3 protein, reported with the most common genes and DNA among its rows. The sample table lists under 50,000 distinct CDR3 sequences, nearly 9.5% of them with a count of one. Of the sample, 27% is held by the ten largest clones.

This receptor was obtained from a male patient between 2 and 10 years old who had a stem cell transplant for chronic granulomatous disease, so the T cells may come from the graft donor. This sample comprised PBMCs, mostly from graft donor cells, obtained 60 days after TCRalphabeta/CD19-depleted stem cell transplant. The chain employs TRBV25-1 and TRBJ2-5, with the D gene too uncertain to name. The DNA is TGTGCCAGCAGTGTGATTGGGTCCCGGGAGACCCAGTACTTC. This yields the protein CASSVIGSRETQYF. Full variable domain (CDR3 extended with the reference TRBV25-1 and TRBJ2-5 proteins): EADIYQTPRYLVIGTGKKITLECSQTMGHDKMYWYQQDPGMELHLIHYSYGVNSTEKGDLSSESTVSRIRTEHFPLTLESARPSHTSQYLCASSVIGSRETQYFGPGTRLLVL.